By its share, the clone carrying this TCR beta chain is medium-sized. These data are taken from a study of neurological immune-mediated disorders. TCRdb re-called the 5' RACE reads with MiXCR, one entry per CDR3 protein. The sample yields about 65,000 distinct CDR3 sequences, 3.5% to 4.5% seen once. Germline V lookup: CDR1 MNHEY, CDR2 SMNVEV (reference sequence). Trimming took off 0 bases at V and 5 bases at J, with 10 bases between the two ends. The CDR3 extends over 14 amino acids. The genes are TRBV27 and TRBJ1-1, with TRBD1 as a possible D gene (5 bases). Sequencing was performed on PBMCs. This clonotype originated in a middle-aged man with multiple sclerosis. CDR3 sequence (DNA): TGTGCCAGCAGTTTATCAGGGGCCGGTACTGAAGCTTTCTTT. It encodes CASSLSGAGTEAFF.